A selection of T cell receptor beta chains follows, all from one sample in a study of T cell responses to AZD1222 COVID-19 vaccine. Here immunoSEQ multiplex PCR was the method, and the copy in TCRdb shows in-frame clones only, minus some. Of some 70,000 clones listed, 80% are singletons. The sequenced sample was peripheral blood, obtained 28 days after the second AZD1222 dose. These receptors were taken from an adult who received the AZD1222 COVID-19 vaccine. Both conserved end residues are part of each CDR3. The order of the fields is clone size, V gene, J gene, D gene, CDR3 protein, CDR3 DNA. The D gene is left open where the match is weak. For some rows the clone size is stated as once, few or many, or as a class when expanded; others skip it.

NA,TRBV6-2/TRBV6-3,TRBJ1-2,TRBD1,CASSTGGGGYTF,TGTGCCAGCAGTACAGGGGGAGGTGGCTACACCTTC
once,TRBV11-2,TRBJ2-7,NA,CASSLDLSGEQYF,TGTGCCAGCAGCTTAGATCTCTCGGGGGAGCAGTACTTC
NA,TRBV7-9,TRBJ1-3,TRBD1,CASSLLLGQGRGNTIYF,TGTGCCAGCAGCTTACTTCTGGGACAGGGGCGGGGAAACACCATATATTTT
NA,TRBV11-2,TRBJ2-5,TRBD2,CASSFSGGVRETQYF,TGTGCCAGCAGCTTTAGCGGGGGGGTTCGGGAGACCCAGTACTTC
once,TRBV7-8,TRBJ2-5,NA,CASRPGHTIQETQYF,TGTGCCAGCAGACCCGGCCACACCATCCAAGAGACCCAGTACTTC
NA,TRBV4-1,TRBJ2-7,NA,CASSQDKLAHEQYF,TGCGCCAGCAGCCAAGATAAACTAGCCCACGAGCAGTACTTC
NA,TRBV2,TRBJ2-7,NA,CASSEAWDLTRYEQYF,TGTGCCAGCAGTGAAGCGTGGGACCTAACCCGGTACGAGCAGTACTTC
NA,TRBV18,TRBJ2-1,NA,CASSPPSFTYNEQFF,TGTGCCAGCTCACCACCTTCCTTTACCTACAATGAGCAGTTCTTC
NA,TRBV6-5,TRBJ1-6,NA,CASSYSGSSANSPLHF,TGTGCCAGCAGTTACTCAGGTAGTTCTGCTAATTCACCCCTCCACTTT
NA,TRBV5-5,TRBJ2-1,NA,CASSLEGNEGNEQFF,TGTGCCAGCAGCTTGGAAGGGAACGAGGGCAATGAGCAGTTCTTC
NA,TRBV30,TRBJ2-5,NA,CAWSHWTEETQYF,TGTGCCTGGAGTCACTGGACGGAAGAGACCCAGTACTTC
NA,TRBV9,TRBJ2-5,TRBD2,CASSISAGTTAGETQYF,TGTGCCAGCAGCATCTCGGCCGGGACTACGGCAGGGGAGACCCAGTACTTC
NA,TRBV6-5,TRBJ1-4,TRBD1,CASRPTGGFGEKLFF,TGTGCCAGCAGACCTACAGGGGGCTTCGGTGAAAAACTGTTTTTT